This T cell receptor beta chain was sequenced for a study of shared clonotypes between healthy human individuals. Across the whole study: Three CD4 naive, three CD4 memory, two CD8 naive and one CD8 memory plate were used per donor.

CDR3 length equals 15 residues. V lost 5 bases and J 2 bases, leaving 14 bases between the germline ends. CDR1 is SGHAT and CDR2 is FQNNGV in the germline V gene. Naive CD8 cells comprised CD45RO-negative, CCR7-positively selected cells, excluding terminally differentiated effector memory CD45RA+ cells. At deep level, the assay was performed. Here immunoSEQ multiplex PCR was the method, and the copy in TCRdb shows in-frame clones only, minus some. This sample yields around 2,100,000 clones, of which roughly 95% are seen a single time; 1.2% belongs to the top ten. Sequencing was carried out using naive CD8+ T cells sorted from blood. The chain combines TRBV11-2 with TRBJ2-3; perhaps TRBD1 as D (5 bases). The TCR comes from a man aged 18-30 years in good health. The CDR3 sequence: CASSLLGRSTDTQYF. In DNA, the CDR3 is TGTGCCAGCAGCCTCTTGGGGCGGTCCACAGATACGCAGTATTTT.